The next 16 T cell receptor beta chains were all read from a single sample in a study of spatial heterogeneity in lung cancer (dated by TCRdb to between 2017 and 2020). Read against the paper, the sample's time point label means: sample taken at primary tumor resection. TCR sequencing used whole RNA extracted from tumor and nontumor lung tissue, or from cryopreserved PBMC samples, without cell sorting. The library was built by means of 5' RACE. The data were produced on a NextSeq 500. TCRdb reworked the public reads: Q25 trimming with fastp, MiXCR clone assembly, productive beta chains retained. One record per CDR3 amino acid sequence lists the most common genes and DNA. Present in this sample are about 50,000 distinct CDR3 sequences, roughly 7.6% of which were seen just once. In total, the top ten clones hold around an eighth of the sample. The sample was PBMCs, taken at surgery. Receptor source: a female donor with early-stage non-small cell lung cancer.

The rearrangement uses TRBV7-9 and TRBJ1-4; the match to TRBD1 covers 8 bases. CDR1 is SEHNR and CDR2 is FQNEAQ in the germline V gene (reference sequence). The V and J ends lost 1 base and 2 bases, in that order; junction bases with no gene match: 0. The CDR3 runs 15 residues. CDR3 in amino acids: CASSLGQGTNEKLFF. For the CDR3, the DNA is TGTGCCAGCAGCTTAGGACAGGGGACTAATGAAAAACTGTTTTTT.

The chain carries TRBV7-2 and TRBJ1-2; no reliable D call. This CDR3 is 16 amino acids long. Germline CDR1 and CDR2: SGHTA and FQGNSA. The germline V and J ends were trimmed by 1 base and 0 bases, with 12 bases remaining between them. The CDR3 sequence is CASSLVPETTNYGYTF. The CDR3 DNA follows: TGTGCCAGCAGCTTAGTTCCAGAGACAACTAACTATGGCTACACCTTC.

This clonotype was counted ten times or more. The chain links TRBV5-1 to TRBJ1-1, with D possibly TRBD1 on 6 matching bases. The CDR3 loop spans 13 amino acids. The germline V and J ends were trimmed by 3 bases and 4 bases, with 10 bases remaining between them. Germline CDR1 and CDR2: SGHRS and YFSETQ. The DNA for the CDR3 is TGCGCCAGCAGCTCGACAGGCGGCACTGAAGCTTTCTTT. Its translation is CASSSTGGTEAFF. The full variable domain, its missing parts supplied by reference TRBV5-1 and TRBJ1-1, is KAGVTQTPRYLIKTRGQQVTLSCSPISGHRSVSWYQQTPGQGLQFLFEYFSETQRNKGNFPGRFSGRQFSNSRSEMNVSTLELGDSALYLCASSSTGGTEAFFGQGTRLTVV.

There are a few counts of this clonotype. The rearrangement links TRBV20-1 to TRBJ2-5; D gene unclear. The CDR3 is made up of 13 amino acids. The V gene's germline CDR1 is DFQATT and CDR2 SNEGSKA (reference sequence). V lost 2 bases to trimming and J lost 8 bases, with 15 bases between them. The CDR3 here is CSARLTRPRTQYF. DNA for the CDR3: TGCAGTGCTAGATTGACCCGGCCAAGAACCCAGTACTTC.

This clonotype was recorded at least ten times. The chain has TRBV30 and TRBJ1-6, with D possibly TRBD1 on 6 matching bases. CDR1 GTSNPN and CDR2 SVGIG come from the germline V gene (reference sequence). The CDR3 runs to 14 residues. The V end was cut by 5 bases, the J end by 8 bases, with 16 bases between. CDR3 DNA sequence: TGTGCCTGGTCCCGGGGGGCGGGAGATTCACCCCTCCACTTT. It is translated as CAWSRGAGDSPLHF.

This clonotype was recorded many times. CDR3 in DNA: TGTGCCAGCAGCTTTGGGGGCAATAATTCACCCCTCCACTTT. It specifies CASSFGGNNSPLHF. The chain employs TRBV7-2 and TRBJ1-6; tentative D call: TRBD1 (6 bases). The ends were cut back, 3 bases at V and 5 bases at J, with 8 bases in the middle. Looked up from germline, CDR1 is SGHTA and CDR2 is FQGNSA. The CDR3 sequence is 14 residues long. Based on the CDR3 plus reference TRBV7-2 and TRBJ1-6, the full variable domain is GAGVSQSPSNKVTEKGKDVELRCDPISGHTALYWYRQSLGQGLEFLIYFQGNSAPDKSGLPSDRFSAERTGGSVSTLTIQRTQQEDSAVYLCASSFGGNNSPLHFGNGTRLTVT.

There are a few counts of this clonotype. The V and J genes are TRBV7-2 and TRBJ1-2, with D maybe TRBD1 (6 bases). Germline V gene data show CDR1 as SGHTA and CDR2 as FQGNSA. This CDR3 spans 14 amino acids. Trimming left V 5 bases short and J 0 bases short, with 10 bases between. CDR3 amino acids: CASSPGHANYGYTF. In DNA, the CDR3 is TGTGCCAGCAGCCCGGGACACGCTAACTATGGCTACACCTTC.

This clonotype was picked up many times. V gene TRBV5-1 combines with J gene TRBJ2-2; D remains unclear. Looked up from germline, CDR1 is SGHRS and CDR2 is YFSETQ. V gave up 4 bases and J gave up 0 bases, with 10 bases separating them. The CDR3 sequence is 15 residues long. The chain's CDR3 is CASSAANPNTGELFF. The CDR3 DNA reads TGCGCCAGCAGCGCGGCCAATCCGAACACCGGGGAGCTGTTTTTT.

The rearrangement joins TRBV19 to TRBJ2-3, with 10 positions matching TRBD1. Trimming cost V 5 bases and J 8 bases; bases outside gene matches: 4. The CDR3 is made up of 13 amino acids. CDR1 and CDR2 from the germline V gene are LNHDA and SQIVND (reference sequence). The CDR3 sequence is CASSQTGGLTQYF. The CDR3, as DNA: TGTGCCAGTAGTCAGACAGGGGGCCTTACGCAGTATTTT.

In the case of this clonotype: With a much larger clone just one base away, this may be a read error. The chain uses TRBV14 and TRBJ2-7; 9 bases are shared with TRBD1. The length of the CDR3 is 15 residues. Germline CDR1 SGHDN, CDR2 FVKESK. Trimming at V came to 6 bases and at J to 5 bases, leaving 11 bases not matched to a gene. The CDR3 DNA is TGTGCCAGCAGAGAGACCGGGACAGGGTCCGACGAGCAGTACTTC. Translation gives CASRETGTGSDEQYF.

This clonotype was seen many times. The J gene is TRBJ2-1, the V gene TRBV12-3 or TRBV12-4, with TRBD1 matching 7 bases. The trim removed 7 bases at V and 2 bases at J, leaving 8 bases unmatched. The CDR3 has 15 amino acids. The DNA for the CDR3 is TGTGCCAGCAACCCCAGGGGGACCACCTACAATGAGCAGTTCTTC. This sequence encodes CASNPRGTTYNEQFF.

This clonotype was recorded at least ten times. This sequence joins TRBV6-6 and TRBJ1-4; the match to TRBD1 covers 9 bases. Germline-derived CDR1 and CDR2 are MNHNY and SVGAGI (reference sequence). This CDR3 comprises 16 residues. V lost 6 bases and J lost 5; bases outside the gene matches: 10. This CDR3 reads CASSGQGIALNEKLFF. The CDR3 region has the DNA TGTGCCAGCAGCGGACAGGGGATTGCGTTGAATGAAAAACTGTTTTTT.

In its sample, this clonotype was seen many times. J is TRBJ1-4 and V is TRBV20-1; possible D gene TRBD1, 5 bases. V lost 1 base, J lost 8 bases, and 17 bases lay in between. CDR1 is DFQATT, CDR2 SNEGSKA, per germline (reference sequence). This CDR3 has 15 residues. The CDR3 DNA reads TGCAGTGCTAGAGTGGTGTACGGTGGGGGAGAAAAACTGTTTTTT. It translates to CSARVVYGGGEKLFF.

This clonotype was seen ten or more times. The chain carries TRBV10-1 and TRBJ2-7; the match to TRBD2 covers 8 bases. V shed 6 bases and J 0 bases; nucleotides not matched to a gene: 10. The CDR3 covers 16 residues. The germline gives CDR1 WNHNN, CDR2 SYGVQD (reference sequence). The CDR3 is CASSRQRGTSSYEQYF. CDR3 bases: TGCGCCAGCAGCCGACAAAGGGGGACTAGCTCCTACGAGCAGTACTTC.

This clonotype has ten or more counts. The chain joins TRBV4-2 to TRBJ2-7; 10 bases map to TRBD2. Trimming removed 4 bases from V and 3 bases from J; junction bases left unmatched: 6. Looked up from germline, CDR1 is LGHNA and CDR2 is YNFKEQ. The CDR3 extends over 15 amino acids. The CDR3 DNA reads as TGTGCCAGCAGCCCGGAGCGGGGGGGCATCTACGAGCAGTACTTC. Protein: CASSPERGGIYEQYF.

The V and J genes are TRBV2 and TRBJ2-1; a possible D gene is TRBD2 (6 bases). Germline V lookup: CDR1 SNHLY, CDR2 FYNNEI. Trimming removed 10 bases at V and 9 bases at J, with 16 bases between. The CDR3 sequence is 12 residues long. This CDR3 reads CAKRGLGGEQFF. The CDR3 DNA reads TGTGCCAAGAGGGGACTCGGGGGTGAGCAGTTCTTC.